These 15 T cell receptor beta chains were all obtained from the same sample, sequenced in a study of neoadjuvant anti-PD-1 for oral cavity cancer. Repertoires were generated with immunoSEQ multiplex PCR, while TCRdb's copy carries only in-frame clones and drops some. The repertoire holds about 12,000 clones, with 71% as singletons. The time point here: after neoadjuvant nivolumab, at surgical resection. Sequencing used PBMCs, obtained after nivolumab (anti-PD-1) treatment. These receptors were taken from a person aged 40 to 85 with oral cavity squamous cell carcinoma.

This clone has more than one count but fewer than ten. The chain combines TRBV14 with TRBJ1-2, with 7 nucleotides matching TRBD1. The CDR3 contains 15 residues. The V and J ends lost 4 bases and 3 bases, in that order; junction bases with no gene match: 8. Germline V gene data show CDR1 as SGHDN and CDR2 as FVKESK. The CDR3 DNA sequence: TGTGCCAGCAGCCCCCCGGGACAGAACTACTATGGCTACACCTTC. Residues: CASSPPGQNYYGYTF.

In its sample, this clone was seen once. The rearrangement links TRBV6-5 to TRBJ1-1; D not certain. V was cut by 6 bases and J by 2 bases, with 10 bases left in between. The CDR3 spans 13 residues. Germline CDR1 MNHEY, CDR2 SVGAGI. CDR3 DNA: TGTGCCAGCAGCTTCGGATTAAACACTGAAGCTTTCTTT. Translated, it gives CASSFGLNTEAFF.

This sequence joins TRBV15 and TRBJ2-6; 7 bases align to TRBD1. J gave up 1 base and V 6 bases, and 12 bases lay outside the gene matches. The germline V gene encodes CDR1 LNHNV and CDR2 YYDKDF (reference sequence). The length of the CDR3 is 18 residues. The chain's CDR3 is CATRPPTGVGSGANVLTF. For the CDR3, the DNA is TGTGCCACCAGACCTCCTACAGGGGTTGGGTCTGGGGCCAACGTCCTGACTTTC.

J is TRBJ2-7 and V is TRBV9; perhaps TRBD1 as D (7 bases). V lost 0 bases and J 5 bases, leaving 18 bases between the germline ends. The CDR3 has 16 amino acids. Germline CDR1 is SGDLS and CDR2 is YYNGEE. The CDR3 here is CASSVVGGKGADEQYF. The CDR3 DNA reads TGTGCCAGCAGCGTAGTGGGGGGAAAGGGGGCGGACGAGCAGTACTTC.

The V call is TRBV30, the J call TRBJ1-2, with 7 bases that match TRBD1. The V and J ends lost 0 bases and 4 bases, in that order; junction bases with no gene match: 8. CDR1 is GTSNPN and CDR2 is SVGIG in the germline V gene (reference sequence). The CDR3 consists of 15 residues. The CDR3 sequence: CAWSVWQGVGYGYTF. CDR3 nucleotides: TGTGCCTGGAGTGTTTGGCAGGGGGTGGGCTATGGCTACACCTTC.

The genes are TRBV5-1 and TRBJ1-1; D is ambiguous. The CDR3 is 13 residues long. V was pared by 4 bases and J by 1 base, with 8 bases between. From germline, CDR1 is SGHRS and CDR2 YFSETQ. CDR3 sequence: CASSKTANTEAFF. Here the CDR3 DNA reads TGCGCCAGCAGCAAAACAGCGAACACTGAAGCTTTCTTT.

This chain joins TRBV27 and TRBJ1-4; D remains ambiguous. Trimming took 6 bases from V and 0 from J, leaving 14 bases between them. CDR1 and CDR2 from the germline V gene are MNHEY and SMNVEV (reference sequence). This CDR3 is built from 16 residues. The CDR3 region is CASSFAAPATNEKLFF. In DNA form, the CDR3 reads TGTGCCAGCAGCTTTGCTGCGCCTGCAACTAATGAAAAACTGTTTTTT.

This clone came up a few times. CDR3 nucleotide sequence: TGTGCCAGTAGTACCCAAGACAGTGCCTACGAGCAGTACTTC. Encoded protein: CASSTQDSAYEQYF. The chain recombines TRBV19 with TRBJ2-7; maybe TRBD1 (5 bases). Trimming cost V 4 bases and J 2 bases, with 12 bases left between them. Germline CDR1 LNHDA, CDR2 SQIVND (reference sequence). The CDR3 has 14 residues.

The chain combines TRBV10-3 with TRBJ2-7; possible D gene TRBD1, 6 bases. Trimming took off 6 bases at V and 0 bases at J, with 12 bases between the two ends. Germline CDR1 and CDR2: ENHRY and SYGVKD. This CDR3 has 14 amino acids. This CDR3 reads CAISRTESSYEQYF. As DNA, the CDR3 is TGTGCCATCAGCCGGACAGAGAGCTCCTACGAGCAGTACTTC.

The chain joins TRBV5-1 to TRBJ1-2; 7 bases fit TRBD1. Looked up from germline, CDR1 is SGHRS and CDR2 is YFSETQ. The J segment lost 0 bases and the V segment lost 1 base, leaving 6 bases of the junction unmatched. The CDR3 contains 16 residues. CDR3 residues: CASSLRQGRTNYGYTF. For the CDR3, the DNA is TGCGCCAGCAGCTTGCGACAGGGAAGGACTAACTATGGCTACACCTTC.

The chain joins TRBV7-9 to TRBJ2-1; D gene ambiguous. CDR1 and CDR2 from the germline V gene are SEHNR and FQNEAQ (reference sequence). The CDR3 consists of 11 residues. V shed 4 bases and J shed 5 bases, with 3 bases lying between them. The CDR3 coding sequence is TGTGCCAGCAGCTCTAACAATGAGCAGTTCTTC. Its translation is CASSSNNEQFF.

This chain's CDR3 is CAWSVSLGQYF. The CDR3 DNA sequence: TGTGCCTGGAGTGTAAGTCTCGGGCAGTACTTC. The chain joins TRBV30 to TRBJ2-7, with D uncertain. In germline, CDR1 is GTSNPN, CDR2 SVGIG (reference sequence). The CDR3 contains 11 residues. V lost 0 bases and J lost 9, with 9 bases in between.

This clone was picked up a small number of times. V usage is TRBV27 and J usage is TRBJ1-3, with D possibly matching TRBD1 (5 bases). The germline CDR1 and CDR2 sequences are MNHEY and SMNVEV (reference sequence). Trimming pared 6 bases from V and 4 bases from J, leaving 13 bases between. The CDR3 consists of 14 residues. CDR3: CASRAGSSGNTIYF. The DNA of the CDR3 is TGTGCCAGCAGGGCAGGGTCGTCCGGAAACACCATATATTTT.

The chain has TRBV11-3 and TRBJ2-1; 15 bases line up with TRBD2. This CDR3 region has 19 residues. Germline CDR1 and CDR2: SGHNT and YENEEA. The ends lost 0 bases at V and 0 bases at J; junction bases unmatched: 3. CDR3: CASSLEGTSGGSSYNEQFF. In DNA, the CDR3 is TGTGCCAGCAGCTTAGAGGGGACTAGCGGGGGGAGCTCCTACAATGAGCAGTTCTTC.

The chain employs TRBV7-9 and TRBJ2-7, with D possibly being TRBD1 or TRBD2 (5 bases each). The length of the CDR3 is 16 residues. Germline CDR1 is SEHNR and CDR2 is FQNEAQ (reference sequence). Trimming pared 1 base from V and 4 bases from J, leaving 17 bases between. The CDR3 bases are TGTGCCAGCAGCTTAGGAGGGCCAGGGACCTCATACGAGCAGTACTTC. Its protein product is CASSLGGPGTSYEQYF.